Below, 8 T cell receptor beta chains from the same sample are listed, as sequenced in a study of blood T cell repertoires in COVID-19. Some clones are missing from TCRdb's copy, which holds only in-frame ones; the method was immunoSEQ multiplex PCR. The data contain some 48,000 clones, 87% of them singletons. The material sequenced was peripheral blood. The receptors derive from a woman older than 75 in a cohort sampled during active or convalescent COVID-19.

The V call is TRBV18, the J call TRBJ1-1; 8 positions match TRBD1. V dropped 4 bases and J dropped 1; count of bases not matched to a gene: 2. The CDR3 loop spans 14 amino acids. Germline values: CDR1 KGHSH, CDR2 LQKENI. The CDR3 nucleotides read TGTGCCAGCTCACTAGGACAGGGGAACACTGAAGCTTTCTTT. Translating gives CASSLGQGNTEAFF.

This rearrangement joins TRBV10-1 to TRBJ1-6; 9 nucleotides match TRBD1. Losses at the gene ends were 0 bases for V and 2 bases for J; bases not matched to a gene: 5. This CDR3 comprises 18 residues. Germline assignment: CDR1 WNHNN and CDR2 SYGVQD (reference sequence). The CDR3 region is CASSESTGGETYNSPLHF. The CDR3 nucleotides read TGCGCCAGCAGTGAGTCAACAGGGGGCGAAACCTATAATTCACCCCTCCACTTT.

The CDR3 protein is CSASIYATGSGNTIYF. DNA of the CDR3: TGCAGTGCTAGTATATACGCGACAGGCTCTGGAAACACCATATATTTT. The chain employs TRBV20-1 and TRBJ1-3, with a tentative D call TRBD1 (6 bases). Trimming pared 3 bases from V and 0 bases from J, leaving 15 bases between. In germline, CDR1 is DFQATT, CDR2 SNEGSKA (reference sequence). The CDR3 has 16 amino acids.

The V call is TRBV6-2 or TRBV6-3, the J call TRBJ2-7, with 10 bases lining up with TRBD2. Germline trimming cut 5 bases from V and 1 base from J; bases unmatched to any gene: 14. The CDR3 is made up of 18 amino acids. Germline V gene sequence: CDR1 MNHEY, CDR2 SVGEGT. CDR3 coding DNA: TGTGCCAGCAGTCCCCTCCCAGGTGAGCGGGAGGGTTCCTACGAGCAGTACTTC. Its translation: CASSPLPGEREGSYEQYF.

As for this clone: An end of the junction differs from the germline gene, which may be a read error. The genes are TRBV29-1 and TRBJ1-4, with a possible D match to TRBD1 (6 bases). The CDR3 is 13 amino acids. Germline lookup yields CDR1 SQVTM and CDR2 ANQGSEA. CDR3: CSVGDRPLPSPDF. CDR3 nucleotide sequence: TGCAGCGTTGGCGACAGGCCTTTACCGTCCCCGGATTTC. Full variable domain (outside the CDR3, taken from reference TRBV29-1 and TRBJ1-4): SAVISQKPSRDICQRGTSLTIQCQVDSQVTMMFWYRQQPGQSLTLIATANQGSEATYESGFVIDKFPISRPNLTFSTLTVSNMSPEDSSIYLCSVGDRPLPSPDFGSGTQLSVL.

The genes are TRBV5-1 and TRBJ2-6, with TRBD1 identical over 8 bases. Germline V gene data show CDR1 as SGHRS and CDR2 as YFSETQ. With 4 bases clipped from V and 2 bases from J, the junction kept 2 bases outside the gene matches. The CDR3 runs to 15 residues. Here the CDR3 reads CASSPDRAGANVLTF. In DNA form, the CDR3 reads TGCGCCAGCAGCCCGGACAGGGCTGGGGCCAACGTCCTGACTTTC.

The V and J genes are TRBV9 and TRBJ1-1; 8 nucleotides match TRBD1. V lost 2 bases to trimming and J lost 6 bases; unmatched junction nucleotides: 6. The CDR3 has 14 amino acids. Germline V gives CDR1 SGDLS, CDR2 YYNGEE. The CDR3 sequence: CASSVNRGGAEAFF. The CDR3 DNA follows: TGTGCCAGCAGCGTCAACAGGGGGGGAGCTGAAGCTTTCTTT.

The V and J genes are TRBV15 and TRBJ1-5; 9 bases are a match to TRBD1. CDR3 length equals 19 residues. Germline lookup yields CDR1 LNHNV and CDR2 YYDKDF (reference sequence). V trimming: 5 bases; J trimming: 4 bases; junction bases outside the gene matches: 18. In DNA, the CDR3 is TGTGCCACCAGCGCCCAAGGCGGGACAGGGCATTTGAGGAATCAGCCCCAGCATTTT. Encoded protein: CATSAQGGTGHLRNQPQHF.